This T cell receptor (beta chain) was obtained from a study of T-cell memory formation after mild COVID-19. Trimming stripped 6 bases from V and 10 bases from J, with 10 bases between. The CDR3 runs to 11 residues. Germline loops: CDR1 MNHNY, CDR2 SVGAGI (reference sequence). Amplification by 5'RACE using constant-segment primers produced TCR alpha and TCR beta cDNA libraries that carried sample barcodes and UMIs. TCRdb recomputed calls from the 5' RACE reads with MiXCR, one row per CDR3 protein. The table has roughly 350,000 distinct CDR3 sequences, approximately 27% seen once; the top ten hold roughly 13%.

The chain combines TRBV6-6 with TRBJ2-1; D is undetermined. Sequencing input: PBMCs or a T cell subset sorted from them (not recorded which). The clonotype was recovered from an adult woman who had mild COVID-19 (a few samples of this study predate the infection). Cell type and time point are not known. The CDR3 nucleotides read TGTGCCAGCAGCCAGGATTACGAGCAGTTCTTC. Its translation is CASSQDYEQFF.